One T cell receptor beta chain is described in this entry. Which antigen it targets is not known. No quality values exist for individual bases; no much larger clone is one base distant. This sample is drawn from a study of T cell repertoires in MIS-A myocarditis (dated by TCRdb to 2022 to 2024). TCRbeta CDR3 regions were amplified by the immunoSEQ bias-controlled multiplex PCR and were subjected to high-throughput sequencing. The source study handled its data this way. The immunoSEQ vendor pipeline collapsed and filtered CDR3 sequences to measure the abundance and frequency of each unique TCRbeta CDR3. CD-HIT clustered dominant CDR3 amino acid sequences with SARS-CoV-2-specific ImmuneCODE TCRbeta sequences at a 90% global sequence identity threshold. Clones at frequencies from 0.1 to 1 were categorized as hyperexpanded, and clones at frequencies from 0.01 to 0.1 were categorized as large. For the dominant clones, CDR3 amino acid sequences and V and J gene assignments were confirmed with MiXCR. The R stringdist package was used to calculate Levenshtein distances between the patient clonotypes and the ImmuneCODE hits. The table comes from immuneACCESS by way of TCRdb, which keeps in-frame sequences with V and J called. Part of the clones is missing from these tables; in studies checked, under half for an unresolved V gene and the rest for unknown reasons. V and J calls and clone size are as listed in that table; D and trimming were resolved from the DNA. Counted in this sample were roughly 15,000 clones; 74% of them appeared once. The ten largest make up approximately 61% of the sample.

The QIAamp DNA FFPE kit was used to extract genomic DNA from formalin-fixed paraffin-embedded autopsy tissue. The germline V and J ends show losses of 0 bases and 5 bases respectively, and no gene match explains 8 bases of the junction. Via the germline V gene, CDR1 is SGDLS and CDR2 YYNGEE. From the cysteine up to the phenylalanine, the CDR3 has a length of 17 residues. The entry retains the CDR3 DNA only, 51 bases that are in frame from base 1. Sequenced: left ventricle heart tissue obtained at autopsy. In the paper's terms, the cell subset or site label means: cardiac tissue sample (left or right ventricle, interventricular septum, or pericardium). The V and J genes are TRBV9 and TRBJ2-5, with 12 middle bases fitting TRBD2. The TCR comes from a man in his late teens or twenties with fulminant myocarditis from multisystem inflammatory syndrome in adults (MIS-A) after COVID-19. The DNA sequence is TGTGCCAGCAGCGTAGTCGGACTAGCGGGGACGGGGGAGACCCAGTACTTC. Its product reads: CASSVVGLAGTGETQYF.